The 25 T cell receptor beta chains in this list originate from one sample, sequenced in a study of blood T cell repertoires in COVID-19 (TCRdb year 2020). The library was generated by the immunoSEQ multiplex PCR assay. In its TCRdb copy, this immuneACCESS table keeps in-frame sequences only and misses some clones. Where compared with another copy, unresolved V genes explain less than half of these, and the others have no known cause. The sample profile shows under 350,000 clones; roughly nine tenths of them were found once. Less than 2% of the sample goes to the ten largest clones. Sequenced: peripheral blood. The source of these receptors is a young woman with COVID-19, enrolled during active disease.

The gene calls are TRBV6-5 and TRBJ2-2, with TRBD2 matching over 7 bases. Germline CDR1 is MNHEY and CDR2 is SVGAGI. V trimming: 8 bases; J trimming: 1 base; junction bases outside the gene matches: 4. This CDR3 spans 14 amino acids. The CDR3 protein is CASQVAGNTGELFF. The CDR3 nucleotides read TGTGCCAGCCAGGTAGCGGGGAACACCGGGGAGCTGTTTTTT.

The chain carries TRBV9 and TRBJ2-1, with TRBD2 matching 9 bases. J was trimmed by 4 bases and V by 0 bases; bases with no gene match: 2. This CDR3 comprises 15 residues. Germline-derived CDR1 and CDR2 are SGDLS and YYNGEE. CDR3 amino acids: CASSVGLAEYNEQFF. CDR3 bases: TGTGCCAGCAGCGTAGGACTAGCGGAGTACAATGAGCAGTTCTTC.

The V and J genes are TRBV12-3 or TRBV12-4 and TRBJ1-2, with D unclear. The germline V and J ends were trimmed by 6 bases and 4 bases, with 12 bases remaining between them. The CDR3 covers 13 residues. CDR3 region: CASSPAFSYGYTF. The DNA of the CDR3 is TGTGCCAGCAGCCCTGCTTTTAGCTATGGCTACACCTTC.

The chain combines TRBV7-8 with TRBJ2-6, with a tentative D call TRBD1 (6 bases). Trimming shortened V by 5 bases and J by 3 bases, and 11 bases separated the two germline ends. Germline loops: CDR1 SGHVS, CDR2 FQNEAQ. The CDR3 totals 15 residues. The CDR3 reads CASSPNRVGANVLTF. In nucleotides, the CDR3 is TGTGCCAGCAGCCCTAACAGGGTTGGGGCCAACGTCCTGACTTTC.

The rearrangement uses TRBV7-8 and TRBJ1-4; 7 bases are a match to TRBD1. This CDR3 contains 14 residues. The germline V gene has CDR1 SGHVS and CDR2 FQNEAQ. J was trimmed by 5 bases and V by 5 bases; bases with no gene match: 5. The CDR3 protein is CASSPNRGNEKLFF. Written as DNA, the CDR3 is TGTGCCAGCAGCCCAAACAGGGGAAATGAAAAACTGTTTTTT.

There are a few counts of this clone. This chain links TRBV28 with TRBJ1-2; a possible D gene is TRBD1 (6 bases). Trimming took 6 bases from V and 4 from J, leaving 18 bases between them. Germline V gives CDR1 MDHEN, CDR2 SYDVKM. The CDR3 is 15 amino acids. The CDR3 sequence is CASSELDRMAYGYTF. The CDR3 region has the DNA TGTGCCAGCAGCGAACTAGACAGGATGGCCTATGGCTACACCTTC.

The V call is TRBV6-4, the J call TRBJ1-1; a possible D gene is TRBD1 (5 bases). The V gene lost 4 bases and the J gene lost 1 base, with 7 bases spanning the gap. In germline, CDR1 is MRHNA, CDR2 SNTAGT. CDR3 size: 13 residues. CDR3 in DNA: TGTGCCAGCAGTGCAGACAGGAACACTGAAGCTTTCTTT. This translates into CASSADRNTEAFF.

The rearrangement uses TRBV14 and TRBJ2-7; D is unclear. CDR1 is SGHDN, CDR2 FVKESK, per germline. The length of the CDR3 is 13 residues. Trimming pared 0 bases from V and 5 bases from J, leaving 8 bases between. The chain's CDR3 is CASSQDRSDEQYF. The CDR3, as DNA: TGTGCCAGCAGCCAAGATAGGAGTGACGAGCAGTACTTC. Full variable domain (rest looked up from reference TRBV14 and TRBJ2-7): EAGVTQFPSHSVIEKGQTVTLRCDPISGHDNLYWYRRVMGKEIKFLLHFVKESKQDESGMPNNRFLAERTGGTYSTLKVQPAELEDSGVYFCASSQDRSDEQYFGPGTRLTVT.

This chain connects TRBV5-5 to TRBJ2-7, with a tentative D call TRBD1 (5 bases). Germline V lookup: CDR1 SGHKS, CDR2 YYEKEE (reference sequence). Between the trimmed V and J ends, which lost 0 bases and 0 bases, there was a span of 10 bases. There are 15 residues in the CDR3. Here the CDR3 reads CASSLGTGRSYEQYF. The CDR3, as DNA: TGTGCCAGCAGCTTGGGTACAGGACGCTCCTACGAGCAGTACTTC.

This chain joins TRBV5-8 and TRBJ2-2; 8 positions agree with TRBD1. The V segment lost 5 bases and the J segment 9 bases; nucleotides outside the gene matches: 12. The CDR3 consists of 15 residues. Germline CDR1 reads SGHTS; CDR2 reads YDEGEE. The CDR3 DNA reads as TGTGCCAGCAGACGATTCGGGACAGGCTTGAGGGAGCTGTTTTTT. Amino acid sequence: CASRRFGTGLRELFF.

In this sample, this clone turned up once. J is TRBJ2-3 and V is TRBV5-1, with D perhaps TRBD2 (7 bases). CDR1 SGHRS and CDR2 YFSETQ come from the germline V gene. The CDR3 has 18 residues. The ends were cut back, 4 bases at V and 1 base at J, with 22 bases in the middle. This CDR3 is CASSLGRSGGQRTDTQYF. The CDR3 nucleotides read TGCGCCAGCAGCCTCGGGCGATCCGGGGGGCAGCGCACAGATACGCAGTATTTT.

The chain carries TRBV13 and TRBJ1-1, with D uncertain. Germline V gene lookup returns CDR1 PRHDT and CDR2 FYEKMQ (reference sequence). The length of the CDR3 is 14 residues. V was pared by 2 bases and J by 2 bases, with 9 bases between. This CDR3 is CASSLTHTNTEAFF. DNA of the CDR3: TGTGCCAGCAGCTTAACGCACACAAACACTGAAGCTTTCTTT. Complete variable domain (other parts from reference TRBV13 and TRBJ1-1): AAGVIQSPRHLIKEKRETATLKCYPIPRHDTVYWYQQGPGQDPQFLISFYEKMQSDKGSIPDRFSAQQFSDYHSELNMSSLELGDSALYFCASSLTHTNTEAFFGQGTRLTVV.

The chain has TRBV7-3 and TRBJ2-1; perhaps TRBD1 as D (6 bases). The CDR3 is 13 residues long. The V gene's germline CDR1 is SGHTA and CDR2 FQGTGA. V shed 5 bases and J shed 9 bases, with 14 bases lying between them. CDR3 nucleotide sequence: TGTGCCAGCAGCGGTACGGGACAAAGTGAGCAGTTCTTC. It yields the protein CASSGTGQSEQFF.

The J gene is TRBJ1-6, the V gene TRBV28; 8 bases agree with TRBD1. V gave up 6 bases and J gave up 9 bases; unmatched junction bases: 10. CDR1 is MDHEN and CDR2 is SYDVKM in the germline V gene. The length of the CDR3 is 15 residues. The DNA for the CDR3 is TGTGCCAGCAGGCCTCCGACAGGGGTGGGTTCACCCCTCCACTTT. Its protein product is CASRPPTGVGSPLHF. Variable domain in full (rest from reference TRBV28 and TRBJ1-6): DVKVTQSSRYLVKRTGEKVFLECVQDMDHENMFWYRQDPGLGLRLIYFSYDVKMKEKGDIPEGYSVSREKKERFSLILESASTNQTSMYLCASRPPTGVGSPLHFGNGTRLTVT.

The V gene is TRBV24-1, the J gene TRBJ2-4, with 12 bases aligning to TRBD1. The CDR3 is made up of 16 amino acids. The germline V gene has CDR1 KGHDR and CDR2 SFDVKD. Unmatched junction bases numbered 8, after V lost 6 bases and J lost 6 bases. The CDR3 here is CATSPGTGGWGNIQYF. The CDR3 DNA sequence: TGTGCCACCAGTCCCGGGACAGGGGGCTGGGGAAACATTCAGTACTTC.

The gene calls are TRBV30 and TRBJ1-3; a weak D match, TRBD1 (6 bases). This CDR3 spans 14 amino acids. Per the germline V gene, CDR1 is GTSNPN and CDR2 is SVGIG (reference sequence). Deletions cut 7 bases from V and 0 bases from J, with 13 bases between. CDR3: CAYNRAASGNTIYF. CDR3 coding DNA: TGTGCCTACAACAGGGCGGCCTCTGGAAACACCATATATTTT.

CDR3 sequence: CASSLGGQGYYGYTF. CDR3 sequence (DNA): TGTGCCAGCAGCTTGGGTGGACAGGGGTATTATGGCTACACCTTC. The chain joins TRBV5-4 to TRBJ1-2; 9 bases align to TRBD1. Germline values: CDR1 SGHNT, CDR2 YYREEE (reference sequence). V dropped 0 bases and J dropped 5; count of bases not matched to a gene: 5. This CDR3 contains 15 residues.

This chain links TRBV2 with TRBJ1-2, with D possibly being TRBD1 (5 bases). Germline V lookup: CDR1 SNHLY, CDR2 FYNNEI. V shed 8 bases and J shed 0 bases, with 19 bases lying between them. This CDR3 is 16 amino acids long. This CDR3 reads CASYQDGHTTNYGYTF. Written as DNA, the CDR3 is TGTGCCAGCTATCAGGACGGACACACGACTAACTATGGCTACACCTTC. Supplemented by reference TRBV2 and TRBJ1-2, the full variable domain reads EPEVTQTPSHQVTQMGQEVILRCVPISNHLYFYWYRQILGQKVEFLVSFYNNEISEKSEIFDDQFSVERPDGSNFTLKIRSTKLEDSAMYFCASYQDGHTTNYGYTFGSGTRLTVV.

The chain links TRBV9 to TRBJ2-3; tentatively, D is TRBD2 (5 bases). Germline loops: CDR1 SGDLS, CDR2 YYNGEE. Trimming stripped 0 bases from V and 2 bases from J, with 13 bases between. The CDR3 is made up of 16 amino acids. The CDR3, as DNA: TGTGCCAGCAGCGTAGGACGGGGTAGGATCACAGATACGCAGTATTTT. As protein: CASSVGRGRITDTQYF.

V usage is TRBV7-2 and J usage is TRBJ1-1; TRBD1 matches at 9 bases. CDR1 and CDR2 from the germline V gene are SGHTA and FQGNSA. Trimming removed 5 bases from V and 0 bases from J; junction bases left unmatched: 4. There are 15 residues in the CDR3. The CDR3 region has the DNA TGTGCCAGCAGCCCACAGGGGGCACTGAACACTGAAGCTTTCTTT. It yields the protein CASSPQGALNTEAFF.

The rearrangement joins TRBV15 to TRBJ1-2, with D tentatively TRBD1 (5 bases). Germline CDR1 is LNHNV and CDR2 is YYDKDF (reference sequence). Deletions cut 2 bases from V and 8 bases from J, with 15 bases between. This CDR3 has 14 residues. The CDR3 region has the DNA TGTGCCACCAGCAGACTTTTTCAGGGTGAAGGCTACACCTTC. Amino acid sequence: CATSRLFQGEGYTF.

This chain uses TRBV4-1 with TRBJ2-3, with D hard to call. This CDR3 is 14 amino acids long. V was clipped by 0 bases and J by 4 bases, with 8 bases between them. Germline V gives CDR1 MGHRA, CDR2 YSYEKL. The CDR3 DNA sequence: TGCGCCAGCAGCCAAGATCCCACAGCAGATACGCAGTATTTT. This encodes CASSQDPTADTQYF.

The rearrangement joins TRBV19 to TRBJ2-2, with 11 bases identical to TRBD1. In germline, CDR1 is LNHDA, CDR2 SQIVND (reference sequence). V lost 4 bases, J lost 7 bases, and 5 bases stayed unmatched. This CDR3 is 15 amino acids long. CDR3 DNA: TGTGCCAGTAGTAGGGACAGGGGGAATGACGGGGAGCTGTTTTTT. This codes for CASSRDRGNDGELFF.

The J gene is TRBJ1-2, the V gene TRBV25-1; a possible D gene is TRBD1 (6 bases). The length of the CDR3 is 13 residues. V lost 4 bases, J lost 8 bases, and 14 bases lay in between. Germline CDR1 MGHDK, CDR2 SYGVNS. In nucleotides, the CDR3 is TGTGCCAGCAGTGTTGCGGGGGCAGAGGGCTACACCTTC. Translating gives CASSVAGAEGYTF.

The chain uses TRBV5-4 and TRBJ1-5, with D unresolved. The V and J ends lost 2 bases and 1 base respectively, with 10 bases between them. Germline V gene sequence: CDR1 SGHNT, CDR2 YYREEE (reference sequence). This CDR3 has 15 residues. CDR3 nucleotides: TGTGCCAGCAGCTTCGGTCCCGAAAGCAATCAGCCCCAGCATTTT. Residues: CASSFGPESNQPQHF.